The entry that follows covers one T cell receptor beta chain sequence. The sample originates from a study of shared T cell receptors in the human thymus. The data were produced by immunoSEQ multiplex PCR, yet TCRdb's version contains in-frame clones alone and is incomplete. Found here are roughly 660,000 clones, over 75% of them singletons; the top ten hold 0.0095% to 0.011%. These data are also associated with another study on human thymus T cells. Per that paper: Thymus tissue was removed during corrective cardiac surgery. Thymic repertoires from unrelated individuals overlapped highly, related research reported.

The sequencing sample was made of thymocytes. This clonotype was obtained from a boy under three years old with a congenital heart defect.

This CDR3 reads CASSHRPGLAGGLETQYF. DNA of the CDR3: TGTGCCAGCAGCCACCGCCCGGGACTAGCGGGAGGGCTAGAGACCCAGTACTTC. This chain uses TRBV14 with TRBJ2-5; the match to TRBD2 covers 16 bases. The germline V gene has CDR1 SGHDN and CDR2 FVKESK. V lost 3 bases, J lost 4 bases, and 8 bases stayed unmatched. The CDR3 has 18 residues.